This entry features one TCR beta chain sequence. Its antigen is not known. This sample is drawn from a study of cytomegalovirus exposure and HLA in healthy donors. Regarding the study as a whole: For most TCR beta V segments, an earlier analysis put the productive rate at about 90% or about 30% of the time. A further, later analysis showed that HLA-associated TCR beta chains (compared with equally common others) were more clonally expanded. Later genetic work tied a missense DCLRE1C variant to beta-chain V and J trimming.

In the PCR, 60 Vbeta and 13 Jbeta primers were used. Generated by immunoSEQ multiplex PCR, the TCRdb table keeps only in-frame clones and is missing some. The profile covers about 100,000 clones, with approximately 76% appearing a single time and 3.5% to 5% taken by the ten largest. The V gene's germline CDR1 is SGHTA and CDR2 FQGNSA. The length of the CDR3 is 15 residues. V lost 3 bases to trimming and J lost 8 bases; unmatched junction nucleotides: 11. What was sequenced was PBMCs. This sequence was found in a man aged 35 to 55 in good health and CMV-seronegative. The gene calls are TRBV7-2 and TRBJ2-3; 7 bases are shared with TRBD2. CDR3 bases: TGTGCCAGCAGCTTTCTAAGCGGGGCCCAGGGTACGCAGTATTTT. Translating gives CASSFLSGAQGTQYF.